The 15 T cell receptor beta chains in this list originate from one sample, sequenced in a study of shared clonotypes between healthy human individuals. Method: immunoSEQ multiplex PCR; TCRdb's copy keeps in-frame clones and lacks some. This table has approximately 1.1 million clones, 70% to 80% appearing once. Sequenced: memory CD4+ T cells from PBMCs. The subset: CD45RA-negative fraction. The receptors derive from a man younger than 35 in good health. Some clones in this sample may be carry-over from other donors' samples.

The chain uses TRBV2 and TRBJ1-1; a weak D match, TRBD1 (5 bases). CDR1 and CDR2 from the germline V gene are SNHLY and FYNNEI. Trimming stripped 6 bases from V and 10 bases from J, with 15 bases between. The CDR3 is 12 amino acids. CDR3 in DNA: TGTGCCAGCAGAGTACAGGTTCTGGTAGCTTTCTTT. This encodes CASRVQVLVAFF.

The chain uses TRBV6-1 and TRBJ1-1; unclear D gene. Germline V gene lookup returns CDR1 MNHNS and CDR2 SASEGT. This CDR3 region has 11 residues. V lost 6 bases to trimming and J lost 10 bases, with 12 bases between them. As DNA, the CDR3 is TGTGCCAGCAGCGAGGACGCCAGAGCTTTCTTT. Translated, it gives CASSEDARAFF.

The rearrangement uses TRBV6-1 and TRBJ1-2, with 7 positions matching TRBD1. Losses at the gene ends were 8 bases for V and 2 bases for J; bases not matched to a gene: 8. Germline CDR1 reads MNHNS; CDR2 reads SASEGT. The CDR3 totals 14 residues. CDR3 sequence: CASQRPGGNYGYTF. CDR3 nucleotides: TGTGCCAGCCAAAGACCAGGGGGAAACTATGGCTACACCTTC.

The CDR3 protein is CASSPSGRKSYEQYF. CDR3 nucleotide sequence: TGTGCCAGCAGCCCTAGCGGGAGGAAATCCTACGAGCAGTACTTC. The chain combines TRBV5-6 with TRBJ2-7; TRBD2 matches 11 bases. J was trimmed by 1 base and V by 4 bases; bases with no gene match: 4. CDR1 and CDR2 (germline): SGHDT, YYEEEE. The CDR3 is made up of 15 amino acids. Full variable domain (remainder filled in from reference TRBV5-6 and TRBJ2-7): DAGVTQSPTHLIKTRGQQVTLRCSPKSGHDTVSWYQQALGQGPQFIFQYYEEEERQRGNFPDRFSGHQFPNYSSELNVNALLLGDSALYLCASSPSGRKSYEQYFGPGTRLTVT.

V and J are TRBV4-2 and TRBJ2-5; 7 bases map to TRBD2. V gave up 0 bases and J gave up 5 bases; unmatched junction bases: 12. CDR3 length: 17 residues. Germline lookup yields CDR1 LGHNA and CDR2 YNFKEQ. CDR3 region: CASSQERLAAPWETQYF. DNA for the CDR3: TGTGCCAGCAGCCAAGAGAGGCTAGCGGCTCCTTGGGAGACCCAGTACTTC.

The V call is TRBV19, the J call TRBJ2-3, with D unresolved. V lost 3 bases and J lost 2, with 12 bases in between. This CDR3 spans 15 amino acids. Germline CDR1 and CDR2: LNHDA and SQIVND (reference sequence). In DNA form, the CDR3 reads TGTGCCAGTAGTATTCGTCAGAAACCCACAGATACGCAGTATTTT. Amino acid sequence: CASSIRQKPTDTQYF.

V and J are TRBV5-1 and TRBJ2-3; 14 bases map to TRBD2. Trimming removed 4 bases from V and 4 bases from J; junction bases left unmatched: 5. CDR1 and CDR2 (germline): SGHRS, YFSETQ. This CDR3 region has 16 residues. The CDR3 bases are TGCGCCAGCAGCCCCGGGACTAGCGGGAGTGCAGATACGCAGTATTTT. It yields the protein CASSPGTSGSADTQYF.

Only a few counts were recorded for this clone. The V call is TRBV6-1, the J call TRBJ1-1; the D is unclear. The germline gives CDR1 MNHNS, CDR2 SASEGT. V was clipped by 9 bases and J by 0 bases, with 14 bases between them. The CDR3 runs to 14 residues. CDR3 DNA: TGTGCCAGTCTCATCCCGGCCATGAACACTGAAGCTTTCTTT. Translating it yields CASLIPAMNTEAFF.

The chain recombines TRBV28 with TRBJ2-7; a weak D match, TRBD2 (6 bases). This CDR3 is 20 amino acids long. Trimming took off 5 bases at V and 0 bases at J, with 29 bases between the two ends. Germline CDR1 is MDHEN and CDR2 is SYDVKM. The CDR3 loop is CASSPLTGGAPQKLSYEQYF. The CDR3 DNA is TGTGCCAGCAGTCCCTTAACCGGCGGGGCGCCGCAAAAGCTCTCCTACGAGCAGTACTTC.

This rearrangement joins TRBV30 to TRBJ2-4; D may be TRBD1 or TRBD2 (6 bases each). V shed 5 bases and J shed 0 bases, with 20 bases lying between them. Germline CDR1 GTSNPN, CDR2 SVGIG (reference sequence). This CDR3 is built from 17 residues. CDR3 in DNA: TGTGCCTGGGCCCCTCGACGGGGGCAGCAAGCCAAAAACATTCAGTACTTC. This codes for CAWAPRRGQQAKNIQYF.

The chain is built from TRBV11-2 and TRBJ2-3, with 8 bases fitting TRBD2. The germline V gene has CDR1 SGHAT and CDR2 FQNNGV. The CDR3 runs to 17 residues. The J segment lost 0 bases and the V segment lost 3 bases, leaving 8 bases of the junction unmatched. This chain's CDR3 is CASSFRGGGRSTDTQYF. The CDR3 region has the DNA TGTGCCAGCAGCTTCAGGGGCGGGGGGCGGAGCACAGATACGCAGTATTTT.

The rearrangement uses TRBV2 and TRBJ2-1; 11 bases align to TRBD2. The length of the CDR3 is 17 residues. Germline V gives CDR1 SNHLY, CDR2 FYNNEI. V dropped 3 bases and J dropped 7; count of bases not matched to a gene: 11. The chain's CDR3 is CASSDSSGLAALNEQFF. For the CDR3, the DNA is TGTGCCAGCAGTGACTCGTCGGGACTAGCGGCATTAAATGAGCAGTTCTTC.

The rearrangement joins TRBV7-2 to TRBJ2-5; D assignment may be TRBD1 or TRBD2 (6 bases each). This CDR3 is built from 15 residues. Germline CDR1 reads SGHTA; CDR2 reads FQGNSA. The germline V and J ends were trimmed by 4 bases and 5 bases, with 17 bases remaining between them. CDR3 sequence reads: CASSSWGAQAETQYF. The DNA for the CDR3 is TGTGCCAGCAGCTCGTGGGGGGCTCAAGCGGAGACCCAGTACTTC.

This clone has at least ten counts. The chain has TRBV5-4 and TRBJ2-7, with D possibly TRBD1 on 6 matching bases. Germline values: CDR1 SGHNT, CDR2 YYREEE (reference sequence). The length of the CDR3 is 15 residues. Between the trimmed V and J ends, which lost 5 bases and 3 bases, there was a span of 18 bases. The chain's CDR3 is CASSRWGTTFYEQYF. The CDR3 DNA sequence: TGTGCCAGCAGTCGGTGGGGGACAACCTTCTACGAGCAGTACTTC.

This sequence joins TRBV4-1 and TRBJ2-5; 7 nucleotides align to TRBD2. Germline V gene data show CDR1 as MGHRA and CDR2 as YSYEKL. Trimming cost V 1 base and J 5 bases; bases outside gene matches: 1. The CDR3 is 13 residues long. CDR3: CASSQVGGETQYF. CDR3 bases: TGCGCCAGCAGCCAAGTCGGGGGGGAGACCCAGTACTTC.